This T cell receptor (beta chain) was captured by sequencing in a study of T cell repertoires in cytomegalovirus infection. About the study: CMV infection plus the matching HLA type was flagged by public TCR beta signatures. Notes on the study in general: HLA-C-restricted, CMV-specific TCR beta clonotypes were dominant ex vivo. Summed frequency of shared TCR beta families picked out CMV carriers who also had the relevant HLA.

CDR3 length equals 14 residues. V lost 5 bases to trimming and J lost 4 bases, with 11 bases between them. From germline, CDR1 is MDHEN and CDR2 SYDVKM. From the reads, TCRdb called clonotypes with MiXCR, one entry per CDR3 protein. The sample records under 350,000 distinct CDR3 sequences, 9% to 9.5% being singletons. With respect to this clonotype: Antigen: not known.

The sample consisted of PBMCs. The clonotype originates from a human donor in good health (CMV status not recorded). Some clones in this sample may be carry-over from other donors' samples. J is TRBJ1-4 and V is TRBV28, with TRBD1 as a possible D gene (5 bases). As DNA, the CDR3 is TGTGCCAGCAGTATCGGGGCCATTAATGAAAAACTGTTTTTT. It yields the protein CASSIGAINEKLFF. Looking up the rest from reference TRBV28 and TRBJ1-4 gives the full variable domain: DVKVTQSSRYLVKRTGEKVFLECVQDMDHENMFWYRQDPGLGLRLIYFSYDVKMKEKGDIPEGYSVSREKKERFSLILESASTNQTSMYLCASSIGAINEKLFFGSGTQLSVL.